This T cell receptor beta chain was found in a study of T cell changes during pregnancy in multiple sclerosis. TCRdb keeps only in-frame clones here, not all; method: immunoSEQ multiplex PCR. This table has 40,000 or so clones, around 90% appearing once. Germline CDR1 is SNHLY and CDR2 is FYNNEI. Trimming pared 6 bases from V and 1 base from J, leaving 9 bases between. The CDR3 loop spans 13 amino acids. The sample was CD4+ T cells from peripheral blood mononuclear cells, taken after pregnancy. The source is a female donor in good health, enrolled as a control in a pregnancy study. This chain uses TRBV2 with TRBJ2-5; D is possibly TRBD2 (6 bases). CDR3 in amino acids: CASSAGIQETQYF. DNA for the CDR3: TGTGCCAGCAGCGCGGGGATCCAAGAGACCCAGTACTTC.